One and the same sample provided the 20 T cell receptor beta chains below, sequenced in a study of shared clonotypes between healthy human individuals. Method: immunoSEQ multiplex PCR; TCRdb's copy keeps in-frame clones and lacks some. The sample lists about half a million clones, around 77% seen once, with around 12% in the top ten. Sequenced input: PBMCs. These receptor sequences come from a woman between 35 and 50 years old in good health. Some clones in this sample may be carry-over from other donors' samples.

The chain is built from TRBV6-6 and TRBJ2-7, with TRBD2 matching 10 bases. Germline V CDR1 and CDR2: MNHNY, SVGAGI (reference sequence). V was pared by 8 bases and J by 4 bases, with 2 bases of the junction left unmatched. The CDR3 runs to 12 residues. The CDR3 sequence is CASGSGRYEQYF. The CDR3 DNA sequence: TGTGCCAGCGGTAGCGGGAGGTACGAGCAGTACTTC.

This sequence joins TRBV6-1 and TRBJ1-2; no clear D gene. The CDR3 is 15 amino acids. Per germline, CDR1 MNHNS and CDR2 SASEGT. Trimming pared 1 base from V and 4 bases from J, leaving 13 bases between. The CDR3 region is CASSEGRSGIYGYTF. The CDR3 DNA reads as TGTGCCAGCAGTGAAGGACGGTCAGGTATCTATGGCTACACCTTC.

The chain carries TRBV11-2 and TRBJ2-1; no clear D. From germline, CDR1 is SGHAT and CDR2 FQNNGV. V dropped 5 bases and J dropped 7 bases, with 6 bases sitting between them. The length of the CDR3 is 11 residues. The CDR3 nucleotides are TGTGCCAGCAGCGTCCGTAATGAGCAGTTCTTC. It encodes CASSVRNEQFF.

This chain uses TRBV7-6 with TRBJ2-3, with D possibly being TRBD1 or TRBD2 (5 bases each). CDR1 and CDR2 from the germline V gene are SGHVS and FNYEAQ. This CDR3 spans 14 amino acids. V gave up 9 bases and J gave up 0 bases, with 13 bases separating them. CDR3 DNA: TGTGCCAGTCAATACCGGGGCAGCACAGATACGCAGTATTTT. Amino acid sequence: CASQYRGSTDTQYF. The full variable domain, in which reference TRBV7-6 and TRBJ2-3 provide the parts outside the CDR3, is GAGVSQSPRYKVTKRGQDVALRCDPISGHVSLYWYRQALGQGPEFLTYFNYEAQQDKSGLPNDRFSAERPEGSISTLTIQRTEQRDSAMYRCASQYRGSTDTQYFGPGTRLTVL.

Remarks on this clone: Only one base separates this from a far larger clonotype, so it likely reflects a read error. The rearrangement joins TRBV30 to TRBJ1-5, with 10 bases lining up with TRBD1. Germline V gene lookup returns CDR1 GTSNPN and CDR2 SVGIG (reference sequence). CDR3 size: 15 residues. CDR3 bases: TGTGCCTGGGCCGGGACAGGGGTGCGCAATCAGCCCCGGCATTTT. Translation gives CAWAGTGVRNQPRHF.

This clone was seen more than once but under ten times. V gene TRBV7-3 combines with J gene TRBJ2-7; 10 positions agree with TRBD2. Germline CDR1 reads SGHTA; CDR2 reads FQGTGA. CDR3 length: 16 residues. V shed 0 bases and J 4 bases; nucleotides not matched to a gene: 6. The CDR3, as DNA: TGTGCCAGCAGCTTAACGAGGCTAGCGGGAGCATACGAGCAGTACTTC. This codes for CASSLTRLAGAYEQYF.

The chain joins TRBV10-3 to TRBJ1-4, with D perhaps matching TRBD1 (6 bases). Trimming pared 3 bases from V and 7 bases from J, leaving 15 bases between. The germline V gene encodes CDR1 ENHRY and CDR2 SYGVKD. This CDR3 is 15 amino acids long. The CDR3 is CAISDIQGVGEKLFF. The CDR3 DNA sequence: TGTGCCATCAGTGACATACAGGGTGTGGGTGAAAAACTGTTTTTT.

The V gene is TRBV5-1, the J gene TRBJ2-1; 8 bases match TRBD2. Germline V lookup: CDR1 SGHRS, CDR2 YFSETQ. This CDR3 is built from 17 residues. Unmatched junction bases numbered 12, after V lost 5 bases and J lost 2 bases. CDR3 in DNA: TGCGCCAGCAGGTTACGTCTAGCGGGTGCTACCTACAATGAGCAGTTCTTC. It encodes CASRLRLAGATYNEQFF.

The chain has TRBV18 and TRBJ2-3, with 12 nucleotides matching TRBD2. CDR3 size: 22 residues. Germline lookup yields CDR1 KGHSH and CDR2 LQKENI. With 3 bases clipped from V and 5 bases from J, the junction kept 24 bases outside the gene matches. In DNA form, the CDR3 reads TGTGCCAGCTCACCCTATCGTCTAGCGGGAGGGTACCGGGAAAACCTGGGAGATACGCAGTATTTT. This codes for CASSPYRLAGGYRENLGDTQYF.

The rearrangement joins TRBV5-1 to TRBJ2-1; D unresolved. V gave up 4 bases and J gave up 4 bases, with 15 bases separating them. The CDR3 is 15 amino acids. Germline V gives CDR1 SGHRS, CDR2 YFSETQ. Here the CDR3 reads CASSVGNLGYNEQFF. CDR3 bases: TGCGCCAGCAGCGTAGGGAACTTAGGGTACAATGAGCAGTTCTTC. Variable domain in full (rest from reference TRBV5-1 and TRBJ2-1): KAGVTQTPRYLIKTRGQQVTLSCSPISGHRSVSWYQQTPGQGLQFLFEYFSETQRNKGNFPGRFSGRQFSNSRSEMNVSTLELGDSALYLCASSVGNLGYNEQFFGPGTRLTVL.

This clone was counted a single time. The V and J genes are TRBV23-1 and TRBJ2-7, with 7 bases lining up with TRBD1. TRBV23-1 is noted as an ORF with a role that remains uncertain. CDR3 size: 15 residues. J was trimmed by 1 base and V by 3 bases; bases with no gene match: 6. The DNA of the CDR3 is TGCGCCAGCAGTCACCGGGACAGCTCTTCCTACGAGCAGTACTTC. It encodes CASSHRDSSSYEQYF.

Of note for this clone: Given a far larger clone just one base away, this is likely a sequencing read error. In the same sample, other DNA sequences code for this CDR3. The genes are TRBV4-1 and TRBJ2-2; 7 bases align to TRBD2. There are 16 residues in the CDR3. Germline CDR1 and CDR2: MGHRA and YSYEKL. The CDR3, as DNA: TGCGCCAGCAGCCAAGATCACAGCGGGAACACCGGGGAGCTGTTCTTT. The encoded protein is CASSQDHSGNTGELFF.

The chain couples TRBV9 to TRBJ2-5, with 7 bases matching TRBD2. J lost 4 bases, V lost 0 bases, and 6 bases had no gene match. This CDR3 has 15 amino acids. Germline CDR1 reads SGDLS; CDR2 reads YYNGEE. The DNA for the CDR3 is TGTGCCAGCAGCGTAGGCCCGGGGAGGGGAGAGACCCAGTACTTC. It translates to CASSVGPGRGETQYF.

The rearrangement links TRBV12-5 to TRBJ1-5; D may be TRBD1 (5 bases). Germline V gene sequence: CDR1 LGHNT, CDR2 FRNRAP. The CDR3 is 14 amino acids. Trimming stripped 7 bases from V and 0 bases from J, with 10 bases between. The CDR3 reads CASAMDTSNQPQHF. The CDR3 DNA follows: TGTGCTAGTGCCATGGACACTAGCAATCAGCCCCAGCATTTT. The complete variable domain, with remaining parts taken from reference TRBV12-5 and TRBJ1-5, reads DARVTQTPRHKVTEMGQEVTMRCQPILGHNTVFWYRQTMMQGLELLAYFRNRAPLDDSGMPKDRFSAEMPDATLATLKIQPSEPRDSAVYFCASAMDTSNQPQHFGDGTRLSIL.

The count of this clone is one. The chain uses TRBV5-4 and TRBJ1-4; 8 bases align to TRBD1. The V gene end was trimmed by 0 bases and the J gene end by 3 bases; junction bases not matched to a gene: 4. The CDR3 runs to 16 residues. Germline loops: CDR1 SGHNT, CDR2 YYREEE (reference sequence). The CDR3 DNA sequence: TGTGCCAGCAGCTTGGGGGGACAGGTGTCTAATGAAAAACTGTTTTTT. It translates to CASSLGGQVSNEKLFF. The complete variable domain, with remaining parts taken from reference TRBV5-4 and TRBJ1-4, reads ETGVTQSPTHLIKTRGQQVTLRCSSQSGHNTVSWYQQALGQGPQFIFQYYREEENGRGNFPPRFSGLQFPNYSSELNVNALELDDSALYLCASSLGGQVSNEKLFFGSGTQLSVL.

Of note for this clone: This sample also contains other DNA sequences that code for the same CDR3. For the CDR3, the DNA is TGTGCCAGCAGTGATTCGGGGTTAGCGGAGGAAAAACTGTTTTTT. Translating it yields CASSDSGLAEEKLFF. The chain joins TRBV25-1 to TRBJ1-4; D uncertain. The CDR3 is made up of 15 amino acids. The ends were cut back, 3 bases at V and 8 bases at J, with 16 bases in the middle. Germline V gene data show CDR1 as MGHDK and CDR2 as SYGVNS.

This clone was picked up a small number of times. The chain uses TRBV2 and TRBJ1-1; possibly TRBD1 for D (5 bases). CDR3 length: 14 amino acids. Between the trimmed V and J ends, which lost 5 bases and 3 bases, there was a span of 13 bases. Germline CDR1 reads SNHLY; CDR2 reads FYNNEI. CDR3 loop: CASSPGTGYTEAFF. The CDR3 DNA is TGTGCCAGCAGTCCGGGGACGGGATACACTGAAGCTTTCTTT.

The chain couples TRBV19 to TRBJ2-1; 7 bases are a match to TRBD2. V shed 3 bases, J shed 0 bases, and the junction held 17 bases outside the gene matches. Germline V gives CDR1 LNHDA, CDR2 SQIVND (reference sequence). This CDR3 is built from 20 residues. The CDR3 sequence: CASSIGRGLGKESSYNEQFF. CDR3 DNA sequence: TGTGCCAGTAGTATTGGAAGAGGACTAGGGAAAGAAAGCTCCTACAATGAGCAGTTCTTC.

About this clone itself: A much larger clone sits a single nucleotide away, making a read error possible. The chain carries TRBV7-8 and TRBJ2-7; D unresolved. Trimming removed 1 base at V and 3 bases at J, with 7 bases between. The V gene's germline CDR1 is SGHVS and CDR2 FQNEAQ. The CDR3 length is 13 residues. CDR3 loop: CASSLGRGYEQYF. CDR3 nucleotides: TGTGCCAGCAGCTTAGGGAGAGGCTACGAGCAGTACTTC. Looking up the rest from reference TRBV7-8 and TRBJ2-7 gives the full variable domain: GAGVSQSPRYKVAKRGQDVALRCDPISGHVSLFWYQQALGQGPEFLTYFQNEAQLDKSGLPSDRFFAERPEGSVSTLKIQRTQQEDSAVYLCASSLGRGYEQYFGPGTRLTVT.

Remarks on this clone: Because it lacks the conserved phenylalanine or tryptophan at the end, this CDR3 is likely a read error. This rearrangement joins TRBV19 to TRBJ2-7; D is undetermined. CDR1 is LNHDA, CDR2 SQIVND, per germline (reference sequence). The CDR3 length is 16 residues. The germline V and J ends were trimmed by 1 base and 3 bases, with 16 bases remaining between them. CDR3 in amino acids: CASSIVGRRTFYEQYL. DNA of the CDR3: TGTGCCAGTAGTATAGTCGGCCGGCGGACCTTCTACGAGCAGTACTTA.